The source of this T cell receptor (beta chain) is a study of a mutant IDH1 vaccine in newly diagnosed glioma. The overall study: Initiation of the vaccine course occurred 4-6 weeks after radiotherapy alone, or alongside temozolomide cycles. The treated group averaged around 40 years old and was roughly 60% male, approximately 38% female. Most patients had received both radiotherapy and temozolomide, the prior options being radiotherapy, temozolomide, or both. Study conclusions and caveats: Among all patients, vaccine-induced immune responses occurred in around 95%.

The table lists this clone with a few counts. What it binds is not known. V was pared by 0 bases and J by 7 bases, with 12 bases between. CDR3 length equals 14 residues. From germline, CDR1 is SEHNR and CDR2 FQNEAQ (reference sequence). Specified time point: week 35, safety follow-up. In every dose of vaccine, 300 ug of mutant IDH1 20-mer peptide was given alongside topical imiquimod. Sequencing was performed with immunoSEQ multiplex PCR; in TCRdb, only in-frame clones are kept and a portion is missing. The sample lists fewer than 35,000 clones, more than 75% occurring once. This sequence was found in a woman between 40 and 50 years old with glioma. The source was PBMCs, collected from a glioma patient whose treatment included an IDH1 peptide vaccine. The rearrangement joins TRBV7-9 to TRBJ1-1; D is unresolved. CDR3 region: CASSLAIGGGEAFF. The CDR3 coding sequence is TGTGCCAGCAGCTTAGCGATCGGTGGCGGTGAAGCTTTCTTT.